A selection of T cell receptor beta chains follows, all from one sample in a study of cytomegalovirus exposure and HLA in healthy donors. The assay was immunoSEQ multiplex PCR, and TCRdb's table has in-frame clones only and misses some. The sample yields roughly 170,000 clones, just over 75% seen once. The source material was PBMCs. The receptor set was obtained from a woman aged 25 to 45 in good health and CMV-seropositive. Both conserved end residues are part of each CDR3. Each record gives: J gene, clone size, D gene, V gene, CDR3 protein, CDR3 DNA. The D gene is left open where the match is weak. Clone size appears in some rows only: once, few, many, or a class for an expanded clone.

>TRBJ2-5|.|TRBD1|TRBV11-3
CASSSGTGGGEETQYF
TGTGCCAGCAGCTCCGGGACAGGCGGCGGAGAAGAGACCCAGTACTTC
>TRBJ1-5|.|.|TRBV4-1
CASTPSPGYQPQHF
TGCGCCAGCACCCCCTCCCCCGGGTATCAGCCCCAGCATTTT
>TRBJ2-7|few|.|TRBV6-5
CASSYERSYEQYF
TGTGCCAGCAGTTATGAGCGCTCCTACGAGCAGTACTTC
>TRBJ2-1|.|.|TRBV12-5
CASGPQDSYNEQFF
TGTGCTAGTGGTCCGCAGGACAGTTACAATGAGCAGTTCTTC
>TRBJ2-3|.|TRBD2|TRBV4-2
CASSQLAGGPGDTQYF
TGTGCCAGCAGCCAACTAGCGGGAGGGCCCGGAGATACGCAGTATTTT
>TRBJ1-2|.|.|TRBV28
CASSQGRTNYGYTF
TGTGCCAGTTCACAGGGTCGGACTAACTATGGCTACACCTTC
>TRBJ1-1|.|.|TRBV5-4
CASSLSSGMNTEAFF
TGTGCCAGCAGCTTGTCATCAGGCATGAACACTGAAGCTTTCTTT
>TRBJ2-7|.|.|TRBV29-1
CSVEGTAYEQYF
TGCAGCGTTGAAGGGACAGCCTACGAGCAGTACTTC
>TRBJ1-4|.|.|TRBV2
CASRAAATNEKLFF
TGTGCCAGCAGGGCCGCTGCAACTAATGAAAAACTGTTTTTT
>TRBJ2-7|once|TRBD1|TRBV5-1
CASSFGDRSSYEQYF
TGCGCCAGCAGCTTCGGGGACAGGTCCTCCTACGAGCAGTACTTC
>TRBJ1-3|once|TRBD1|TRBV6-6
CASSSGQVGNTIYF
TGTGCCAGCAGTTCGGGACAGGTCGGAAACACCATATATTTT
>TRBJ2-3|few|TRBD2|TRBV6-5
CASSYGLAARTDTQYF
TGTGCCAGCAGTTACGGACTAGCAGCTCGCACAGATACGCAGTATTTT
>TRBJ2-3|.|TRBD2|TRBV5-1
CASSIGPGLITDTQYF
TGCGCCAGCAGCATCGGCCCGGGACTAATCACAGATACGCAGTATTTT
>TRBJ2-5|.|.|TRBV4-3
CASSQQAMETQYF
TGCGCCAGCAGCCAGCAAGCGATGGAGACCCAGTACTTC
>TRBJ2-7|.|.|TRBV5-6
CASSFTGNGYEQYF
TGTGCCAGCAGCTTTACAGGGAACGGCTACGAGCAGTACTTC
>TRBJ2-5|.|.|TRBV27
CASASSGAVSSETQYF
TGTGCCAGCGCTTCCTCCGGAGCGGTATCCTCAGAGACCCAGTACTTC